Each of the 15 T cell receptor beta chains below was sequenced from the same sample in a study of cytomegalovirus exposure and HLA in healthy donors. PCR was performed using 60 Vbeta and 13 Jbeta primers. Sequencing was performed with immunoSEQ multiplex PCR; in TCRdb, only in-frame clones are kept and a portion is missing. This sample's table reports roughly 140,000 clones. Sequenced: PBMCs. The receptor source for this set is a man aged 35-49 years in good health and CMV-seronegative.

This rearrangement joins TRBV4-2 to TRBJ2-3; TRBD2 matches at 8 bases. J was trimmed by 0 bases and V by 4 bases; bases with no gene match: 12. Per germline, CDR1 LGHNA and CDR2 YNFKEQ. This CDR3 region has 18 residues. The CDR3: CASSPQSGGETSTDTQYF. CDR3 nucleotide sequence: TGTGCCAGCAGCCCCCAGAGCGGGGGTGAAACTAGCACAGATACGCAGTATTTT.

The CDR3 DNA reads as TGTGCCAGCAGCGTAGGGGGCTTCCTCAATGAGCAGTTCTTC. Translation gives CASSVGGFLNEQFF. This chain joins TRBV9 and TRBJ2-1, with D tentatively TRBD1 (5 bases). V was trimmed by 0 bases and J by 6 bases, leaving 10 bases between them. The CDR3 is 14 amino acids. Germline assignment: CDR1 SGDLS and CDR2 YYNGEE.

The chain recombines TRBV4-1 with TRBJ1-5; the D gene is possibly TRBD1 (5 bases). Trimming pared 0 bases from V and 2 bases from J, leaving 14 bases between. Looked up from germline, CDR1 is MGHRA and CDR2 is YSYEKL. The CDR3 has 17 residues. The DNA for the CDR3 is TGCGCCAGCAGCCAAGATCTTGCGGGGGATGGCAATCAGCCCCAGCATTTT. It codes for CASSQDLAGDGNQPQHF.

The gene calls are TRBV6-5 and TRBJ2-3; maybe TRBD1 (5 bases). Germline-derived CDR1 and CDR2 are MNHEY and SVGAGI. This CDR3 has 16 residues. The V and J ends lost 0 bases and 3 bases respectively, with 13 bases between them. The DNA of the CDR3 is TGTGCCAGCAGTTACTCAGGATTAGGGGCGACAGATACGCAGTATTTT. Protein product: CASSYSGLGATDTQYF.

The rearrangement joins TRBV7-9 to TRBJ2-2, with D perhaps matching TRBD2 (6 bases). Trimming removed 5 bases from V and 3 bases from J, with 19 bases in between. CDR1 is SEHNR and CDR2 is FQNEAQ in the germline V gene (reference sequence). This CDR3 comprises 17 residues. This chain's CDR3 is CASSPGVGRGDTGELFF. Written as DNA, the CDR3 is TGTGCCAGCAGCCCGGGGGTAGGGAGAGGCGACACCGGGGAGCTGTTTTTT.

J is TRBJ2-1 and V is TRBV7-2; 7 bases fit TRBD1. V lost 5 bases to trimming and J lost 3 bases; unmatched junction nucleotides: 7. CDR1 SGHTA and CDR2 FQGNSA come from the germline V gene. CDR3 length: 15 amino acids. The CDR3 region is CASSPPGQIYNEQFF. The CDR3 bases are TGTGCCAGCAGCCCCCCGGGACAGATCTACAATGAGCAGTTCTTC.

The CDR3 reads CASSIDRSTDTQYF. CDR3 nucleotides: TGTGCCAGTAGTATAGACAGAAGCACAGATACGCAGTATTTT. The chain couples TRBV19 to TRBJ2-3, with D unresolved. Looked up from germline, CDR1 is LNHDA and CDR2 is SQIVND (reference sequence). There are 14 residues in the CDR3. V dropped 0 bases and J dropped 0 bases, with 4 bases sitting between them.

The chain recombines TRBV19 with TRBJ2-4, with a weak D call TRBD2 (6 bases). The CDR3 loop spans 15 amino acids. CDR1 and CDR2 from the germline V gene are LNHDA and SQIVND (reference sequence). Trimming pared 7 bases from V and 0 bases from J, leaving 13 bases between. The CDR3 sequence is CASKGPEGAKNIQYF. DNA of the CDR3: TGTGCCAGTAAGGGGCCGGAGGGAGCCAAAAACATTCAGTACTTC.

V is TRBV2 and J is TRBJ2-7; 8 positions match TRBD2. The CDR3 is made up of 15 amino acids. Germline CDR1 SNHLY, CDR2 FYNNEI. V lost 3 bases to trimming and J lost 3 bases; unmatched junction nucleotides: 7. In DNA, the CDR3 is TGTGCCAGCAGTGATGATGGTAGCGGGGTCTACGAGCAGTACTTC. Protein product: CASSDDGSGVYEQYF.

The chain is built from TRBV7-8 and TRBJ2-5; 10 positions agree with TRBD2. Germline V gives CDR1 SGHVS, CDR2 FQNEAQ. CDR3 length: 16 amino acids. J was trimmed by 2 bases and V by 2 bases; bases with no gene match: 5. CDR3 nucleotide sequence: TGTGCCAGCAGCTTAATCCGGACTAGCGGACAAGAGACCCAGTACTTC. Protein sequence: CASSLIRTSGQETQYF.

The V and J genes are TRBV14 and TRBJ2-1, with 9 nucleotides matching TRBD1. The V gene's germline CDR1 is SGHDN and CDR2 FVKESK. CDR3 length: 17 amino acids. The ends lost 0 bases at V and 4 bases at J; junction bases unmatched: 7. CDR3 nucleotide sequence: TGTGCCAGCAGCCAAGAACCCGGGACAGGGAGATACAATGAGCAGTTCTTC. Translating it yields CASSQEPGTGRYNEQFF.

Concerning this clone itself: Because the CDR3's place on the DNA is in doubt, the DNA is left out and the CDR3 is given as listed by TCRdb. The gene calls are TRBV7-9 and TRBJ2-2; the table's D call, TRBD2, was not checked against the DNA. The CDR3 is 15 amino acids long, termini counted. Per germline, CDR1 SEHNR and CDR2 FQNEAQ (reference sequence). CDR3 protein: CASSFGPGGPGELFF.

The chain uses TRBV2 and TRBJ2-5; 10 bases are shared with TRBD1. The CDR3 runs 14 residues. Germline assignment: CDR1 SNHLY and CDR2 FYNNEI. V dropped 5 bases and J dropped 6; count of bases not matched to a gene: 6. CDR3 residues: CASSMDRGIKTQYF. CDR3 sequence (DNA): TGTGCCAGCAGTATGGACAGGGGGATAAAGACCCAGTACTTC.

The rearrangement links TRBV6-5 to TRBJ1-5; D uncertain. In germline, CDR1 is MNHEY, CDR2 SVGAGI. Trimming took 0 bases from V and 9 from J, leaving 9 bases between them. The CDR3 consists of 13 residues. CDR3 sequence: CASSYSVRSPQHF. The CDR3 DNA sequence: TGTGCCAGCAGTTACTCCGTCCGGTCGCCCCAGCATTTT.

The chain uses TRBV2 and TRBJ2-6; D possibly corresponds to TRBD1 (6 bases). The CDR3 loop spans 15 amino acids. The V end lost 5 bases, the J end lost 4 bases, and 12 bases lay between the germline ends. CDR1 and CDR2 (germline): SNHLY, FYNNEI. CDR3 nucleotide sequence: TGTGCCAGCAGTTTAGGGGGTCTCGGGGCCAACGTCCTGACTTTC. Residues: CASSLGGLGANVLTF.